This T cell receptor (beta chain) was identified in a study of low-dose radiotherapy and immunotherapy resistance in tumors. Study background: Patients of Cohort 1 had 0.5 Gy fractions every 2 weeks, which summed to 6.5 Gy.

Sample time point: after trial treatment. Described treatment: LDRT plus nivolumab, ipilimumab, low-dose cyclophosphamide and aspirin (RACIN trial). There are 16 residues in the CDR3. V lost 0 bases to trimming and J lost 8 bases; unmatched junction nucleotides: 5. CDR1 LGHDT and CDR2 YNNKEL come from the germline V gene (reference sequence). This clonotype was recorded at least ten times. Priming of first-strand cDNA relied on TRAV- and TRBV-specific primers (covering alpha and beta chains). It was with a constant-region primer and a V-primer adapter that TCRs were amplified over roughly 19 PCR cycles. TCRdb reanalysed the reads using MiXCR and keeps one entry per CDR3 protein. Among approximately 42,000 distinct CDR3 sequences, approximately 26% were seen once, and the ten largest hold roughly 9.1%.

The chain has TRBV3-1 and TRBJ2-1, with 12 bases aligning to TRBD1. The TCR sequence derives from a male donor with prostate cancer. Sample: PBMCs, taken after low-dose radiotherapy plus immunotherapy. This chain's CDR3 is CASSQEGTGGRDEQFF. The CDR3 DNA is TGTGCCAGCAGCCAAGAGGGGACAGGGGGCCGGGATGAGCAGTTCTTC.